The T cell receptor (beta chain) under discussion was sequenced for a study of CD8 T cells in ankylosing spondylitis. Broader study findings: Reports of some motif variants in reactive arthritis synovial fluid and blood predate this one. Disease-associated clones were reportedly significantly overrepresented in matched ankylosing spondylitis synovial fluid. What seemed typical of ankylosing spondylitis blood was a TCR beta motif built from fewer than ten highly homologous variants.

V was cut by 3 bases and J by 7 bases, with 16 bases left in between. CDR3 size: 14 residues. Germline CDR1 reads SGHAT; CDR2 reads FQDESV (reference sequence). Libraries for TCR beta were made by quantitative 5'-RACE with molecular barcodes. TCRdb analysed the 5' RACE reads with MiXCR anew, one entry per CDR3 protein. The table has 400,000 to 450,000 distinct CDR3 sequences, approximately 17% seen once. The sample holds a few counts of this clonotype. Antigen unknown. The sample taken for sequencing was blood, either unsorted or a sorted T cell fraction (not recorded which). The receptor comes from a male donor with ankylosing spondylitis. This chain links TRBV11-1 with TRBJ2-7; D is possibly TRBD2 (6 bases). The CDR3 DNA sequence: TGTGCCAGCAGCTTTAGGGAGGTGGCCGAAGAGCAGTACTTC. Encoded protein: CASSFREVAEEQYF.